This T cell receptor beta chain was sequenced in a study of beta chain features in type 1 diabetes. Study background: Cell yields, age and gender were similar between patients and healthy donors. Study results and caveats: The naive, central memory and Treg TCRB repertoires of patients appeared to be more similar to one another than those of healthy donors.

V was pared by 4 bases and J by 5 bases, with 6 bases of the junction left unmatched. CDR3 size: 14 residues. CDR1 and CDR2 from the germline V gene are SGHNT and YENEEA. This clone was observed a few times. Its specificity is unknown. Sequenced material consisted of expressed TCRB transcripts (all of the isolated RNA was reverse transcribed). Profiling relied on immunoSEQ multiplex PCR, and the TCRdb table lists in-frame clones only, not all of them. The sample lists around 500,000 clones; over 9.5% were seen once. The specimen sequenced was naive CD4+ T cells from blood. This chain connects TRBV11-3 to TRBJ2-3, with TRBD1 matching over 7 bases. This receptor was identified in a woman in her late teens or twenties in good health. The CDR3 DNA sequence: TGTGCCAGCAGCTCGACAGGGTGGGGAGATACGCAGTATTTT. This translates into CASSSTGWGDTQYF.